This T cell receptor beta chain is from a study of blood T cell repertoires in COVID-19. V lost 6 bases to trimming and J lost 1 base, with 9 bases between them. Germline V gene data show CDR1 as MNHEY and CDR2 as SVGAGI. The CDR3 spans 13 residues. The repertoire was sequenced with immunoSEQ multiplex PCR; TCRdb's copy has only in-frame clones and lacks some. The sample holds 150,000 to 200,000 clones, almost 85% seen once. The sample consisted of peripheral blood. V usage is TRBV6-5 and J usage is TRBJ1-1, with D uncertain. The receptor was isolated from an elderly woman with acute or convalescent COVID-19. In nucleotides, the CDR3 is TGTGCCAGCAGGGGTCGAGGGAACACTGAAGCTTTCTTT. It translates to CASRGRGNTEAFF.